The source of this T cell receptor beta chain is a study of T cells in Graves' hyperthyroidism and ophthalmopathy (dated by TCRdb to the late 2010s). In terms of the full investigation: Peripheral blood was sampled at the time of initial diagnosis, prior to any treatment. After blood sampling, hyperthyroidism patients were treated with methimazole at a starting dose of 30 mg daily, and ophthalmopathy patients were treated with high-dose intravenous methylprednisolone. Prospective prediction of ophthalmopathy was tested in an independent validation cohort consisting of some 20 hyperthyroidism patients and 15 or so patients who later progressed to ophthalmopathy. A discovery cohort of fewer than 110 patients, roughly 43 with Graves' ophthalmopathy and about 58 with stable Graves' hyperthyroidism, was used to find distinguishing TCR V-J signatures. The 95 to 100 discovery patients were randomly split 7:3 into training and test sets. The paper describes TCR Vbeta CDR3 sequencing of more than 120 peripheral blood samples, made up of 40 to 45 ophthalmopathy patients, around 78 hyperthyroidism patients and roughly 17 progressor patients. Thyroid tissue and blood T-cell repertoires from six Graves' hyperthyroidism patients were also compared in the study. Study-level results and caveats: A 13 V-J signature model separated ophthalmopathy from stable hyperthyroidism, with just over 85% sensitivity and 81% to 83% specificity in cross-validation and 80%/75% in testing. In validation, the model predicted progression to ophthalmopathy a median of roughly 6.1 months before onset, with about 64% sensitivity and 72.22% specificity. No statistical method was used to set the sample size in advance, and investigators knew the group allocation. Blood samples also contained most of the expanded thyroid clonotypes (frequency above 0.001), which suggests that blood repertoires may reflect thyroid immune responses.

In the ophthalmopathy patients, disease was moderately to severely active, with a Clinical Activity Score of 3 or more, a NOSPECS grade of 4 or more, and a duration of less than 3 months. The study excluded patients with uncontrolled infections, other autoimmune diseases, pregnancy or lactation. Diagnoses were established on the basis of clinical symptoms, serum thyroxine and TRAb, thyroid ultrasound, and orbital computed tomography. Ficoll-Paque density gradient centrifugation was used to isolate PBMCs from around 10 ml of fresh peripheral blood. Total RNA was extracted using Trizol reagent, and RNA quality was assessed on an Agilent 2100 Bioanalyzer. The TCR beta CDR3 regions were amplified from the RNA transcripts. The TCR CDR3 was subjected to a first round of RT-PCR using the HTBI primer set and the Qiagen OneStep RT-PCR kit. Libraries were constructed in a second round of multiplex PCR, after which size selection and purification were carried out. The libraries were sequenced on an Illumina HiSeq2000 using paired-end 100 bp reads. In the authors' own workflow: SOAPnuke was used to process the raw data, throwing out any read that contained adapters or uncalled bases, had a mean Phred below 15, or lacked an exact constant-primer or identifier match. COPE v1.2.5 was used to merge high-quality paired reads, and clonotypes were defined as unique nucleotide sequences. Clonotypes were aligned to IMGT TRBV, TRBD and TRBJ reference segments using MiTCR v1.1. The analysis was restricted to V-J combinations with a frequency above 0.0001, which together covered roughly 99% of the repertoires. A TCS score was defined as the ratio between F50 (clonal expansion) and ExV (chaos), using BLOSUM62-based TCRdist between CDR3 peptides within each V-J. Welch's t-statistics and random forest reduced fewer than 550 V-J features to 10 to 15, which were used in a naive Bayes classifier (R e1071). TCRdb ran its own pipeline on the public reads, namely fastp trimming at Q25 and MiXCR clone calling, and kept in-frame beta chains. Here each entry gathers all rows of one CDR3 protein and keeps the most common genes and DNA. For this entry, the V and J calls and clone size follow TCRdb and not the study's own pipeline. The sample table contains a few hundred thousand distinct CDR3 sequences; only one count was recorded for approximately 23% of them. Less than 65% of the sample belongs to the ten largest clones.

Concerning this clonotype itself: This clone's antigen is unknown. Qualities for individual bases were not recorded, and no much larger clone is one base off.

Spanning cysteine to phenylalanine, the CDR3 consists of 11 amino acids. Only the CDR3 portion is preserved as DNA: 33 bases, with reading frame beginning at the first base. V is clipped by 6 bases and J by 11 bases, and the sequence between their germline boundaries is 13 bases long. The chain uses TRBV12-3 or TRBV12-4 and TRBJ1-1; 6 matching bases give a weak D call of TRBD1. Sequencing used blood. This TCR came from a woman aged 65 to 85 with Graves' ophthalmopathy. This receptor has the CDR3 CASSRQGSAFF. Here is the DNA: TGTGCCAGCAGCCGTCAGGGGAGCGCTTTCTTT.